The entry below describes one TCR beta chain. The V gene lost 5 bases and the J gene lost 4 bases, with 20 bases spanning the gap. The germline gives CDR1 SGHVS, CDR2 FQNEAQ. This CDR3 contains 16 residues. This sample was included in a study of blood T cells in healthy people across ages. Sample-barcoded 5' priming and a J-beta primer mix drove a second PCR of about 6 to 12 cycles. One entry per CDR3 protein results from TCRdb running MiXCR on the 5' RACE reads. The table has about 1.1 million distinct CDR3 sequences, 30% to 40% seen once. The sequence was obtained from a man younger than 35 in good health. The V gene is TRBV7-8, the J gene TRBJ1-2; tentative D call: TRBD1 (5 bases). The sample comprised blood. CDR3 residues: CASSTGDRIHSYGYTF. CDR3 coding DNA: TGTGCCAGCAGCACAGGAGACAGAATCCATTCCTATGGCTACACCTTC.